Sequencing of this T cell receptor beta chain was carried out in a study of blood T cell repertoires in COVID-19. Turning to the study itself: Sites in the United States, Italy and Spain provided acute and convalescent COVID-19 samples.

Under the authors' procedure: Amplification of reference gene primers was used by the study to estimate nucleated cell counts. Sequencing used immunoSEQ multiplex PCR; TCRdb keeps in-frame clones, though not all of them. V and J calls and clone size are given by that table; D and trimming were obtained from the DNA. Of 250,000 to 300,000 clones in the sample, 85% to 90% are singletons; the top ten hold approximately 12%. In Seattle, patients joined the study during active infection and were tracked longitudinally. From germline, CDR1 is MNHEY and CDR2 SMNVEV (reference sequence). The CDR3 spans 16 residues. V trimming: 4 bases; J trimming: 3 bases; junction bases outside the gene matches: 8.

V is TRBV27 and J is TRBJ2-1; 8 bases are a match to TRBD2. The TCR comes from a woman aged 30 to 39 with COVID-19, enrolled during active disease. Sequenced sample: peripheral blood. The DNA of the CDR3 is TGTGCCAGCAGTTCCTACCGGGCGGGGGGCTACAATGAGCAGTTCTTC. It is translated as CASSSYRAGGYNEQFF.